This TCR beta chain was retrieved from a study of blood T cell repertoires in COVID-19. In the study overall: Acute-phase and convalescent COVID-19 samples originated in the United States, Italy and Spain.

V lost 3 bases and J 0 bases, leaving 14 bases between the germline ends. The CDR3 extends over 15 amino acids. Per germline, CDR1 SQVTM and CDR2 ANQGSEA. Method: immunoSEQ multiplex PCR; TCRdb's copy keeps in-frame clones and lacks some. The sample includes under 95,000 clones, approximately 90% of them seen just once. This clone was detected a few times. The receptor was derived from a man aged 55 to 69 with acute or convalescent COVID-19. The sample comprised peripheral blood. This chain links TRBV29-1 with TRBJ2-5; a possible D gene is TRBD2 (6 bases). The CDR3 DNA is TGCAGCGTTGATCCCTTGGACTACGACCAAGAGACCCAGTACTTC. It yields the protein CSVDPLDYDQETQYF.